This passage covers 10 T cell receptor beta chains from one sample sequenced in a study of human T cells and chemical hapten exposure (dated by TCRdb to the early 2020s). The sample's treatment or condition label, decoded: therapeutic diphenylcyclopropenone sensitization with weekly scalp DPC. During library preparation, unique molecular identifiers were attached to individual cDNA molecules so that TCRs could be counted in a quantitative, reproducible way. TCRdb trimmed public reads at Q25 via fastp, called clones via MiXCR and kept in-frame beta chains. For every CDR3 protein sequence, its rows merge into one entry that carries the most common genes and DNA. Across this sample there are approximately 640 distinct CDR3 sequences, with 65% to 70% seen only once. The ten largest clones capture 7.5% to 8.5% of the sample. Sample: whole blood, taken before DPC sensitization or 2, 6, or about 24 weeks after (not recorded which). The receptors were sampled from an adult with alopecia areata. Some clones in this sample may be carry-over from other donors' samples. This table probably holds off-target reads from a library built for another chain.

The chain recombines TRBV4-2 with TRBJ1-1, with 7 bases fitting TRBD1. The CDR3 totals 18 residues. The germline CDR1 and CDR2 sequences are LGHNA and YNFKEQ. Unmatched junction bases numbered 20, after V lost 0 bases and J lost 10 bases. CDR3 nucleotide sequence: TGTGCCAGCAGCCAAGATGACTACACAGGGGCGGCTCTCAGTGGAGCTTTCTTT. The encoded protein is CASSQDDYTGAALSGAFF.

Only a few counts were recorded for this clonotype. The gene calls are TRBV4-2 and TRBJ2-5; a weak D match, TRBD2 (5 bases). CDR1 and CDR2 from the germline V gene are LGHNA and YNFKEQ. The CDR3 totals 14 residues. Trimming took off 3 bases at V and 2 bases at J, with 10 bases between the two ends. CDR3: CASSHLTGQETQYF. DNA for the CDR3: TGTGCCAGCAGCCACCTGACGGGACAAGAGACCCAGTACTTC.

The chain employs TRBV11-3 and TRBJ1-1, with 10 bases identical to TRBD1. With V trimmed by 1 base and J by 5 bases, 4 bases remained unmatched. Germline CDR1 reads SGHNT; CDR2 reads YENEEA. CDR3 length: 15 amino acids. Written as DNA, the CDR3 is TGTGCCAGCAGCTTAGCCGGACAGGGGGTGACTGAAGCTTTCTTT. Translation: CASSLAGQGVTEAFF.

The chain combines TRBV29-1 with TRBJ2-1, with 13 bases that match TRBD2. Germline V gives CDR1 SQVTM, CDR2 ANQGSEA. V gave up 7 bases and J gave up 7 bases; unmatched junction bases: 4. The length of the CDR3 is 13 residues. In DNA, the CDR3 is TGCAGCGGATCGACTAGCGGGGGGAATGAGCAGTTCTTC. It codes for CSGSTSGGNEQFF.

The chain employs TRBV20-1 and TRBJ2-7, with TRBD2 matching over 9 bases. Germline V gene sequence: CDR1 DFQATT, CDR2 SNEGSKA (reference sequence). This CDR3 is 17 amino acids long. V lost 0 bases and J lost 2; bases outside the gene matches: 11. The CDR3 nucleotides are TGCAGTGCTAGAGATGGGACTAGCAAAAGCCGCACCTACGAGCAGTACTTC. Protein sequence: CSARDGTSKSRTYEQYF.

This chain uses TRBV27 with TRBJ2-6; D gene unclear. This CDR3 is 16 amino acids long. Trimming took off 1 base at V and 4 bases at J, with 11 bases between the two ends. From germline, CDR1 is MNHEY and CDR2 SMNVEV (reference sequence). In DNA, the CDR3 is TGTGCCAGCAGTTTATTCTCGGGCCTCGGGGCCAACGTCCTGACTTTC. This translates into CASSLFSGLGANVLTF.

This clonotype was seen only once. This chain connects TRBV7-9 to TRBJ2-1; tentatively, D is TRBD2 (5 bases). The CDR3 sequence is 15 residues long. The V end was cut by 1 base, the J end by 7 bases, with 14 bases between. Germline assignment: CDR1 SEHNR and CDR2 FQNEAQ (reference sequence). DNA for the CDR3: TGTGCCAGCAGCTTAGAGGTAGGAAGAGGGAATGAGCAGTTCTTC. This sequence encodes CASSLEVGRGNEQFF.

V and J are TRBV6-2 or TRBV6-3 and TRBJ2-3; TRBD2 is a possible D gene (6 bases). Germline V gene lookup returns CDR1 MNHEY and CDR2 SVGEGT. This CDR3 contains 12 residues. Trimming left V 4 bases short and J 5 bases short, with 7 bases between. CDR3 in DNA: TGTGCCAGCAGTTCCGGGGGAGATACGCAGTATTTT. Translated: CASSSGGDTQYF.

V usage is TRBV5-5 and J usage is TRBJ2-5; maybe TRBD2 (5 bases). Germline CDR1 is SGHKS and CDR2 is YYEKEE (reference sequence). Trimming shortened V by 0 bases and J by 4 bases, and 16 bases separated the two germline ends. This CDR3 has 16 residues. The CDR3 protein is CASSLGVINGGETQYF. As DNA, the CDR3 is TGTGCCAGCAGCTTGGGGGTAATAAATGGAGGAGAGACCCAGTACTTC.

This rearrangement joins TRBV18 to TRBJ1-5; D call uncertain. Germline loops: CDR1 KGHSH, CDR2 LQKENI. The CDR3 extends over 14 amino acids. V dropped 0 bases and J dropped 7 bases, with 10 bases sitting between them. The CDR3 region has the DNA TGTGCCAGCTCACCACCAGACTGGGAACAGCCCCAGCATTTT. Translation: CASSPPDWEQPQHF. Variable domain in full (rest from reference TRBV18 and TRBJ1-5): NAGVMQNPRHLVRRRGQEARLRCSPMKGHSHVYWYRQLPEEGLKFMVYLQKENIIDESGMPKERFSAEFPKEGPSILRIQQVVRGDSAAYFCASSPPDWEQPQHFGDGTRLSIL.